This note documents a single TCR beta chain sequence. This record belongs to a study of blood T cell repertoires in COVID-19. Across the study: Some COVID-19 samples were acute and others convalescent; all came from the United States, Italy and Spain. PBMCs, B-cell-depleted T cells, or T cells provided the cDNA or gDNA that made up the material.

This table comes from immunoSEQ multiplex PCR, and its TCRdb copy is limited to in-frame clones, with some not included. The table shows about 180,000 clones, with 80% to 90% occurring only once. With 4 bases removed from V and 5 bases from J, the gap between germline ends came to 16 bases. Germline values: CDR1 SNHLY, CDR2 FYNNEI. The CDR3 is made up of 15 amino acids. V is TRBV2 and J is TRBJ2-3; a possible D gene is TRBD1 (6 bases). The sample consisted of peripheral blood. The origin of this receptor is a man over 45 with active or convalescent COVID-19. As DNA, the CDR3 is TGTGCCAGCAGTGGGGGGCCGACAGGCGGAGATACGCAGTATTTT. This encodes CASSGGPTGGDTQYF.